This T cell receptor (beta chain) was retrieved from a study of response to subunit inactivated influenza vaccine. Each CDR3 protein is one row after TCRdb ran MiXCR on the RT-PCR reads. The sample comprises approximately 500,000 distinct CDR3 sequences, roughly 25% of which are singletons, and approximately 3% rests with the top ten. Germline-derived CDR1 and CDR2 are SGHTA and FQGTGA. V lost 5 bases and J 5 bases, leaving 21 bases between the germline ends. This CDR3 spans 17 amino acids. These sequences were also reported in another study, on T cells expressing NK-cell markers. From that paper: Template switching by 5'RACE with UMIs generated the TCR beta cDNA. Seven sequenced donors out of eight were HCMV-seropositive, one seronegative. In several donors, dominant clonotypes made up roughly 28.3-65% of CD3+CD56-NKG2C+ cells. Specificity for HCMV among expanded NKG2C+ T cell clones was not established.

The input for sequencing was CD4+ T cells sorted from PBMCs, taken roughly 12 days after vaccination. This receptor was obtained from a man between 50 and 59 years old who received an inactivated influenza vaccine. V gene TRBV7-3 combines with J gene TRBJ2-2; D unresolved. The CDR3 coding sequence is TGTGCCAGCAGCCAATCCGGGCTCCTCGGAAGGACCGGGGAGCTGTTTTTT. This codes for CASSQSGLLGRTGELFF.